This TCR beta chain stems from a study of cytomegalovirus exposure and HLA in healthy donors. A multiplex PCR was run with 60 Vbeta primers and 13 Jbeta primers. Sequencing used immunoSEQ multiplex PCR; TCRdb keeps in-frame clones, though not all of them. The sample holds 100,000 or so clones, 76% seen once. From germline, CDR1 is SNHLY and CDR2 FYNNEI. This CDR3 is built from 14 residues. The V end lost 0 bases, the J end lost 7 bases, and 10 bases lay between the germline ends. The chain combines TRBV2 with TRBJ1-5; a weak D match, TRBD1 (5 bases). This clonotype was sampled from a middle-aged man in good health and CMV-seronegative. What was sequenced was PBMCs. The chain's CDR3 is CASSEAAPGQPQHF. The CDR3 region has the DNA TGTGCCAGCAGTGAAGCGGCCCCAGGGCAGCCCCAGCATTTT.